This T cell receptor beta chain came from a study of vaccination and CD4 T cells after COVID-19. The CDR3 spans 19 residues. V lost 2 bases, J lost 7 bases, and 24 bases lay in between. The germline CDR1 and CDR2 sequences are SEHNR and FQNEAQ (reference sequence). Oncomine TCR Beta short-read sequencing was applied to DNA from cultured CD4+ T cells. DNA came from CD4+ T cells after culture. Using its own MiXCR run on the PCR reads, TCRdb lists one record per CDR3 protein. The table includes roughly 8,100 distinct CDR3 sequences, 48% detected once. As for this clonotype: Its antigen is not known.

Described treatment: approximately nine-day PBMC culture with coronavirus spike peptide pools or control peptides (ViraFEST assay). Those CD4+ T cells from the unexposed donor predate the COVID-19 pandemic (2011-2018). First, ViraFEST expanded antigen-specific T cells with peptide pools, and next it sequenced the TCRs. Sequencing was done on a sample of CD4+ T cells from blood, cultured in vitro. The clonotype originates from a human donor in good health. V is TRBV7-9 and J is TRBJ1-6; a weak D match, TRBD1 (6 bases). The CDR3 DNA sequence: TGTGCCAGCAGCTTACTAACCGGGACACAGTTCAACTTCAATTCACCCCTCCACTTT. Protein sequence: CASSLLTGTQFNFNSPLHF.